This section outlines one T cell receptor beta chain sequence together with its context. Its target is not known. The record originates from a study of blood T cells in healthy people across ages. The wider study: Using template switching, researchers captured about one barcoded beta molecule for each two T cells.

A second PCR, run for roughly 7 to 11 cycles, used a sample-barcoded 5' primer plus a J-beta primer mix. TCRdb called the 5' RACE reads again in MiXCR, with one record for every CDR3 protein. The data contain 850,000 or so distinct CDR3 sequences, 25% to 30% of them seen just once; the ten biggest clones take up approximately 15%. This CDR3 comprises 15 residues. V was shortened by 3 bases and J by 5 bases, with 16 bases between the two germline ends. Study-wide findings and caveats: Per-million-T-cell TCR beta diversity fell roughly linearly with age. Naive and antigen-experienced cells were not separated, limiting conclusive comparison. Unknown donor CMV status possibly confounded expanded clonotype changes.

This chain links TRBV12-3 or TRBV12-4 with TRBJ1-1, with a tentative D call TRBD1 (6 bases). The sequenced sample was blood. This TCR was recovered from a woman of 80 years or more in good health. Here the CDR3 reads CASSFGGGGATEAFF. The DNA of the CDR3 is TGTGCCAGCAGTTTTGGGGGAGGGGGGGCTACTGAAGCTTTCTTT.